The table lists the clone carrying this T cell receptor (beta chain) with many counts. Its antigen is unidentified. The V gene's germline CDR1 is MGHRA and CDR2 YSYEKL. The CDR3 is 16 amino acids. J lost 4 bases, V lost 4 bases, and 9 bases had no gene match. The data stem from a study of T cell repertoires in cytomegalovirus infection. Overall study: Public TCR beta signatures marked donors with CMV infection and the matching HLA. Study observations and caveats: HLA-C-restricted CMV clonotypes gave the most frequent clonotype in two of eight donors. Using cumulative public TCR beta family frequency, the authors identified those who carried CMV together with the relevant HLA.

TCRdb redid the calling of the reads with MiXCR, one entry per CDR3 protein. This sample carries about 330,000 distinct CDR3 sequences, 8% to 9.5% of them seen once, and the ten largest clones take approximately 4.5%. The rearrangement links TRBV4-1 to TRBJ2-4; TRBD2 matches at 8 bases. The sequence derives from a human donor in good health (CMV status not recorded). Some clones in this sample may be carry-over from other donors' samples. Sequencing was performed on PBMCs. CDR3 loop: CASSPPGGGGKNIQYF. The DNA for the CDR3 is TGCGCCAGCAGCCCGCCCGGGGGGGGAGGAAAAAACATTCAGTACTTC.